Below, 16 T cell receptor beta chains from the same sample are listed, as sequenced in a study of CD8 T cells in ankylosing spondylitis. TCRdb reanalysed the 5' RACE reads using MiXCR and keeps one entry per CDR3 protein. The table lists 150,000 to 200,000 distinct CDR3 sequences, approximately 10% of them singletons. Sequencing input: blood, either unsorted or a sorted T cell fraction (not recorded which). The receptor set was obtained from a male donor with ankylosing spondylitis or in good health (not recorded which).

This sequence joins TRBV3-1 and TRBJ2-3, with 11 positions matching TRBD2. The CDR3 spans 18 residues. In germline, CDR1 is LGHDT, CDR2 YNNKEL (reference sequence). The ends lost 10 bases at V and 2 bases at J; junction bases unmatched: 17. This CDR3 reads CATSHPARLAGNTDTQYF. The CDR3 nucleotides read TGTGCCACCTCCCATCCCGCGAGACTAGCGGGGAACACAGATACGCAGTATTTT.

This clonotype appeared many times. The chain links TRBV20-1 to TRBJ1-2, with TRBD1 as a possible D gene (5 bases). Deletions cut 0 bases from V and 5 bases from J, with 16 bases between. The length of the CDR3 is 15 residues. Germline V lookup: CDR1 DFQATT, CDR2 SNEGSKA (reference sequence). This CDR3 reads CSARDLVRGVYGYTF. The CDR3 DNA reads TGCAGTGCTAGAGACCTCGTGCGGGGCGTATATGGCTACACCTTC.

This clonotype appeared a few times. The chain links TRBV6-2 or TRBV6-3 to TRBJ1-5; no firm D call. The CDR3 sequence is 12 residues long. Germline assignment: CDR1 MNHEY and CDR2 SVGEGT. Trimming took 2 bases from V and 3 from J, leaving 2 bases between them. CDR3 in amino acids: CASSYINQPQHF. In DNA, the CDR3 is TGTGCCAGCAGTTACATCAATCAGCCCCAGCATTTT.

This clonotype has only a few counts. V usage is TRBV15 and J usage is TRBJ2-1, with a possible D match to TRBD1 (6 bases). From germline, CDR1 is LNHNV and CDR2 YYDKDF (reference sequence). The V end lost 1 base, the J end lost 6 bases, and 13 bases lay between the germline ends. There are 15 residues in the CDR3. The CDR3: CATSRATGLLNEQFF. The DNA of the CDR3 is TGTGCCACCAGCAGAGCGACAGGTCTACTCAATGAGCAGTTCTTC.

This clonotype has just one count. A much bigger clone sits one base away, suggesting this may be a read error. V usage is TRBV24-1 and J usage is TRBJ2-1; D is undetermined. Germline CDR1 KGHDR, CDR2 SFDVKD. The CDR3 is 16 amino acids. V lost 1 base and J 6 bases, leaving 15 bases between the germline ends. The CDR3 nucleotides are TGTGCCACCAGTGATTTTCGGCTGGGAACCTGCAATGAGCAGTTCTTC. Translated: CATSDFRLGTCNEQFF.

The rearrangement uses TRBV7-8 and TRBJ2-1, with a tentative D call TRBD2 (6 bases). Germline CDR1 reads SGHVS; CDR2 reads FQNEAQ. Trimming pared 1 base from V and 4 bases from J, leaving 14 bases between. The CDR3 is 16 amino acids. The DNA of the CDR3 is TGTGCCAGCAGCTTAGGCGGTGCGCGGGGATACAATGAGCAGTTCTTC. Its protein product is CASSLGGARGYNEQFF.

This clonotype has a handful of counts. The chain has TRBV7-2 and TRBJ1-4; no firm D call. Germline values: CDR1 SGHTA, CDR2 FQGNSA. This CDR3 is built from 13 residues. The V end lost 6 bases, the J end lost 0 bases, and 5 bases lay between the germline ends. DNA of the CDR3: TGTGCCAGCAGACCGGCAACTAATGAAAAACTGTTTTTT. This encodes CASRPATNEKLFF. The variable domain in full, with the rest retrieved from reference TRBV7-2 and TRBJ1-4, is GAGVSQSPSNKVTEKGKDVELRCDPISGHTALYWYRQSLGQGLEFLIYFQGNSAPDKSGLPSDRFSAERTGGSVSTLTIQRTQQEDSAVYLCASRPATNEKLFFGSGTQLSVL.

The sample holds many counts of this clonotype. The rearrangement links TRBV9 to TRBJ1-1, with D possibly matching TRBD1 (5 bases). This CDR3 is 12 amino acids long. Germline lookup yields CDR1 SGDLS and CDR2 YYNGEE. V was clipped by 0 bases and J by 10 bases, with 10 bases between them. This CDR3 reads CASSVGERGAFF. The CDR3 bases are TGTGCCAGCAGCGTAGGAGAGAGGGGAGCTTTCTTT.

The rearrangement joins TRBV18 to TRBJ2-1; 7 bases agree with TRBD2. Germline V gives CDR1 KGHSH, CDR2 LQKENI. V lost 3 bases to trimming and J lost 8 bases; unmatched junction nucleotides: 1. This CDR3 region has 12 residues. CDR3 in amino acids: CASSPGRDEQFF. The CDR3 DNA reads TGTGCCAGCTCACCGGGGAGGGATGAGCAGTTCTTC.

This clonotype was seen ten or more times. V gene TRBV5-1 combines with J gene TRBJ2-7; D may correspond to TRBD1 or TRBD2 (5 bases each). Germline CDR1 reads SGHRS; CDR2 reads YFSETQ. V lost 3 bases and J lost 2, with 15 bases in between. This CDR3 is 15 amino acids long. CDR3 in DNA: TGCGCCAGCAGCTCCATCCGGGACGCGACCTACGAGCAGTACTTC. This encodes CASSSIRDATYEQYF.

The chain carries TRBV9 and TRBJ1-1; D remains unclear. The V end lost 7 bases, the J end lost 2 bases, and 12 bases lay between the germline ends. Per germline, CDR1 SGDLS and CDR2 YYNGEE. This CDR3 is 13 amino acids long. The CDR3: CASAVGLNTEAFF. The CDR3 nucleotides are TGTGCCAGCGCGGTCGGGCTAAACACTGAAGCTTTCTTT.

As concerns this clonotype: A read error is possible here, since a much larger clone lies one base away. The CDR3 is CASSLSRVVGGYTF. CDR3 nucleotides: TGTGCCAGCAGTTTATCGAGGGTAGTAGGCGGCTACACCTTC. The V call is TRBV27, the J call TRBJ1-2; no reliable D call. The CDR3 has 14 residues. The V end lost 0 bases, the J end lost 8 bases, and 13 bases lay between the germline ends. Germline values: CDR1 MNHEY, CDR2 SMNVEV (reference sequence).

This clonotype was detected ten times or more. CDR3 sequence: CASSVAGMDTEAFF. CDR3 DNA sequence: TGTGCCAGCAGCGTAGCAGGGATGGACACTGAAGCTTTCTTT. The chain recombines TRBV9 with TRBJ1-1; tentative D call: TRBD1 (5 bases). The V gene's germline CDR1 is SGDLS and CDR2 YYNGEE. The CDR3 covers 14 residues. V lost 0 bases, J lost 3 bases, and 9 bases lay in between. Supplemented by reference TRBV9 and TRBJ1-1, the full variable domain reads DSGVTQTPKHLITATGQRVTLRCSPRSGDLSVYWYQQSLDQGLQFLIQYYNGEERAKGNILERFSAQQFPDLHSELNLSSLELGDSALYFCASSVAGMDTEAFFGQGTRLTVV.

This clonotype has ten or more counts. This sequence joins TRBV5-1 and TRBJ2-1; D possibly corresponds to TRBD2 (5 bases). CDR1 is SGHRS and CDR2 is YFSETQ in the germline V gene. Trimming pared 0 bases from V and 1 base from J, leaving 8 bases between. The CDR3 covers 15 residues. CDR3 DNA: TGCGCCAGCAGCTTGGTTGAGGGTTCCTACAATGAGCAGTTCTTC. Translation: CASSLVEGSYNEQFF.

The CDR3 region has the DNA TGCAGCGAAGTGCCGGCCGGGGCCGACCGGGGAGGAGGGGGCTCTCGGTTTAGTGGAAAACTGTTTTTT. Amino acid sequence: CSEVPAGADRGGGGSRFSGKLFF. V and J are TRBV29-1 and TRBJ1-4; 7 nucleotides line up with TRBD1. The V gene end was trimmed by 7 bases and the J gene end by 10 bases; junction bases not matched to a gene: 42. Germline V gives CDR1 SQVTM, CDR2 ANQGSEA. The CDR3 totals 23 residues.

This clonotype was picked up a small number of times. This CDR3 reads CASSSRNRGLGAYNEQFF. The CDR3 DNA is TGTGCCAGCAGCTCCAGAAACAGGGGGCTTGGGGCCTACAATGAGCAGTTCTTC. The V call is TRBV7-6, the J call TRBJ2-1, with 9 nucleotides matching TRBD1. In germline, CDR1 is SGHVS, CDR2 FNYEAQ. Losses at the gene ends were 4 bases for V and 2 bases for J; bases not matched to a gene: 12. The CDR3 consists of 18 residues.